This T cell receptor (beta chain) was observed in a study of blood T cell repertoires in COVID-19. Across the whole study: COVID-19 samples, acute and convalescent, were from the United States, Italy and Spain.

Authors' data handling: How many nucleated cells were present was estimated from reference gene primer amplification. The repertoire was sequenced with immunoSEQ multiplex PCR; TCRdb's copy has only in-frame clones and lacks some. That table supplies the V and J calls and clone size; D and trimming were determined from the DNA. The sample gives some 110,000 clones, approximately 85% of which show up once; 1.3% to 1.5% is in the top ten. The V end lost 2 bases, the J end lost 4 bases, and 16 bases lay between the germline ends. The CDR3 sequence is 16 residues long. Germline-derived CDR1 and CDR2 are LNHNV and YYDKDF (reference sequence).

This receptor was taken from a man aged 35-49 years with acute or convalescent COVID-19. The sequenced material came from peripheral blood. The chain joins TRBV15 to TRBJ2-3; weak D call: TRBD2 (6 bases). CDR3 amino acids: CATSRPRGAGADTQYF. The CDR3 nucleotides are TGTGCCACCAGCAGACCCCGCGGGGCGGGCGCAGATACGCAGTATTTT.